The T cell receptor (beta chain) described here comes from a study of identifying expanded T cells in peripheral blood. Notes on the study in general: Variance in clone template counts between roughly two-week samples significantly increased with total template count across all healthy donors.

The CDR3 sequence is 15 residues long. With 4 bases clipped from V and 8 bases from J, the junction kept 8 bases outside the gene matches. The germline V gene has CDR1 SGHRS and CDR2 YFSETQ. The data were produced by immunoSEQ multiplex PCR, yet TCRdb's version contains in-frame clones alone and is incomplete. The sample has about 86,000 clones, nearly 90% seen once. Points on this clone: Its antigen is unidentified.

V is TRBV5-1 and J is TRBJ2-2; 10 bases agree with TRBD1. This receptor was obtained from a person between 18 and 75 years old in good health. The material sequenced was blood. CDR3 sequence: CASSLTGGIIGELFF. The CDR3 DNA is TGCGCCAGCAGCCTGACAGGGGGCATTATAGGGGAGCTGTTTTTT.